The rows below give T cell receptor beta chains drawn from one sample of a study of beta chain features in type 1 diabetes. The repertoire was sequenced with immunoSEQ multiplex PCR; TCRdb's copy has only in-frame clones and lacks some. The sample holds about 15,000 clones, less than 45% seen once. The source material was stem cell memory CD4+ T cells from blood. Source of these receptors: a woman aged 40 to 49 in good health. CDR3s include the opening cysteine and the closing phenylalanine or tryptophan. Each record gives: V gene, clone size, D gene, J gene, CDR3 DNA, CDR3 protein. A D gene is named only where the DNA matches it firmly. The listing skips clone size in some rows; elsewhere it reads once, few, many or a size class.

v_gene: TRBV7-2
abundance: .
d_gene: TRBD1
j_gene: TRBJ2-7
CDR3nt: TGTGCCAGCAGCTTATTCGCAGGGGGCGAGCAGTACTTC
CDR3aa: CASSLFAGGEQYF

v_gene: TRBV27
abundance: .
d_gene: TRBD1
j_gene: TRBJ2-7
CDR3nt: TGTGCCAGCAGTTTAGAGGCAGGGGGCGCCTACGAGCAGTACTTC
CDR3aa: CASSLEAGGAYEQYF

v_gene: TRBV7-8
abundance: .
d_gene: .
j_gene: TRBJ1-2
CDR3nt: TGTGCCAGCAGCCCCACGGGGAACTATGGCTACACCTTC
CDR3aa: CASSPTGNYGYTF

v_gene: TRBV18
abundance: .
d_gene: .
j_gene: TRBJ2-4
CDR3nt: TGTGCCAGCTCACCATCCGCAGAAAACATTCAGTACTTC
CDR3aa: CASSPSAENIQYF

v_gene: TRBV19
abundance: .
d_gene: TRBD2
j_gene: TRBJ2-7
CDR3nt: TGTGCCAGTAGCCTGGGACCGACGGGACTAGCGTACCGTACTACTACCTACGAGCAGTACTTC
CDR3aa: CASSLGPTGLAYRTTTYEQYF

v_gene: TRBV19
abundance: few
d_gene: TRBD2
j_gene: TRBJ2-3
CDR3nt: TGTGCCAGTAGTAGCAGCGGGAGGCGGCGATACACAGATACGCAGTATTTT
CDR3aa: CASSSSGRRRYTDTQYF

v_gene: TRBV2
abundance: few
d_gene: TRBD1
j_gene: TRBJ1-4
CDR3nt: TGTGCCAGCAGCCGGGACAGGGCTGAAAAACTGTTTTTT
CDR3aa: CASSRDRAEKLFF

v_gene: TRBV6-6
abundance: few
d_gene: .
j_gene: TRBJ1-6
CDR3nt: TGTGCCAGCAGTTACTGGGGGGAGTCACCCCTCCACTTT
CDR3aa: CASSYWGESPLHF

v_gene: TRBV19
abundance: .
d_gene: TRBD1
j_gene: TRBJ2-5
CDR3nt: TGTGCCAGTAGCCCTGCAACCGGACAGGGGGCACATGAGCAGTACTTC
CDR3aa: CASSPATGQGAHEQYF

v_gene: TRBV10-3
abundance: .
d_gene: TRBD1
j_gene: TRBJ2-1
CDR3nt: TGTGCCATCAGAGGACAGGAGTACAATGAGCAGTTCTTC
CDR3aa: CAIRGQEYNEQFF

v_gene: TRBV5-4
abundance: .
d_gene: .
j_gene: TRBJ2-3
CDR3nt: TGTGCCAGCAGCTTGGTTCCCCAAAACACAGATACGCAGTATTTT
CDR3aa: CASSLVPQNTDTQYF

v_gene: TRBV10-3
abundance: .
d_gene: TRBD2
j_gene: TRBJ2-3
CDR3nt: TGTGCCATCAGTGACGATTTTAGCGGGGGGGCAGATACGCAGTATTTT
CDR3aa: CAISDDFSGGADTQYF

v_gene: TRBV10-1
abundance: .
d_gene: .
j_gene: TRBJ2-1
CDR3nt: TGCGCCAGCAGTGCAGGGGTTCAGAACAATGAGCAGTTCTTC
CDR3aa: CASSAGVQNNEQFF

v_gene: TRBV7-9
abundance: once
d_gene: TRBD1
j_gene: TRBJ1-1
CDR3nt: TGTGCCAGCAGCCCCACAGGGGAGACTGAAGCTTTCTTT
CDR3aa: CASSPTGETEAFF

v_gene: TRBV12-5
abundance: .
d_gene: .
j_gene: TRBJ2-3
CDR3nt: TGTGCTAGTGGGCCAGGTCTGGTCACAGATACGCAGTATTTT
CDR3aa: CASGPGLVTDTQYF

v_gene: TRBV6-1
abundance: .
d_gene: TRBD1
j_gene: TRBJ2-7
CDR3nt: TGTGCCAGCAGTGTCGTCGGGACAGGGGGTACCTACGAGCAGTACTTC
CDR3aa: CASSVVGTGGTYEQYF

v_gene: TRBV7-9
abundance: few
d_gene: TRBD1
j_gene: TRBJ2-5
CDR3nt: TGTGCCAGCAGCTTAGGGGGACAGGGGGCACGAGAGCAGTACTTC
CDR3aa: CASSLGGQGAREQYF

v_gene: TRBV5-1
abundance: few
d_gene: TRBD1
j_gene: TRBJ1-2
CDR3nt: TGCGCCAGCAGCTTGTTTGACAGGGTAGCCTATGGCTACACCTTC
CDR3aa: CASSLFDRVAYGYTF

v_gene: TRBV19
abundance: once
d_gene: TRBD1
j_gene: TRBJ1-1
CDR3nt: TGTGCCAGTGACAGGGGGCCGAACACTGAAGCTTTCTTT
CDR3aa: CASDRGPNTEAFF

v_gene: TRBV10-3
abundance: once
d_gene: .
j_gene: TRBJ1-2
CDR3nt: TGTGCCATCAGTGAGTCCGGGGTGAACTATGGCTACACCTTC
CDR3aa: CAISESGVNYGYTF

v_gene: TRBV5-4
abundance: few
d_gene: TRBD2
j_gene: TRBJ2-3
CDR3nt: TGTGCCAGCAGCTTTGAAGCACGCCGAGCGGGGGGCACAGATACGCAGTATTTT
CDR3aa: CASSFEARRAGGTDTQYF

v_gene: TRBV5-4
abundance: few
d_gene: .
j_gene: TRBJ2-6
CDR3nt: TGTGCCAGCAGCTTGGTAGGACATCGCAGTGGGGCCAACGTCCTGACTTTC
CDR3aa: CASSLVGHRSGANVLTF

v_gene: TRBV5-1
abundance: few
d_gene: TRBD2
j_gene: TRBJ2-7
CDR3nt: TGCGCCAGCAGCACGGGAGGCGAGCAGTACTTC
CDR3aa: CASSTGGEQYF

v_gene: TRBV5-5
abundance: .
d_gene: TRBD1
j_gene: TRBJ1-1
CDR3nt: TGTGCCAGCAGCTTGCAGGGGGGGAACACTGAAGCTTTCTTT
CDR3aa: CASSLQGGNTEAFF

v_gene: TRBV4-2
abundance: .
d_gene: .
j_gene: TRBJ2-3
CDR3nt: TGTGCCAGCAGCTTGGCAGCAGATACGCAGTATTTT
CDR3aa: CASSLAADTQYF

v_gene: TRBV5-1
abundance: .
d_gene: TRBD2
j_gene: TRBJ2-7
CDR3nt: TGCGCCAGCAGCTTTGTTAGCGGGGGGCCCGACCCCTCCTACGAGCAGTACTTC
CDR3aa: CASSFVSGGPDPSYEQYF

v_gene: TRBV11-2
abundance: .
d_gene: TRBD1
j_gene: TRBJ2-5
CDR3nt: TGTGCCAGCAGCTTTACAGGGGAAGAGACCCAGTACTTC
CDR3aa: CASSFTGEETQYF

v_gene: TRBV28
abundance: .
d_gene: .
j_gene: TRBJ1-2
CDR3nt: TGTGCCAGCAGTGCCCGGTGGAGTGGCTACACCTTC
CDR3aa: CASSARWSGYTF

v_gene: TRBV9
abundance: .
d_gene: TRBD1
j_gene: TRBJ1-5
CDR3nt: TGTGCCAGCAGCGTTGGGGACAGGGAGTCTGAGCCCCAGCATTTT
CDR3aa: CASSVGDRESEPQHF

v_gene: TRBV19
abundance: .
d_gene: TRBD2
j_gene: TRBJ2-1
CDR3nt: TGTGCCAGTAGTCTAAGCGGGGCGCGCGCCCTATACAATGAGCAGTTCTTC
CDR3aa: CASSLSGARALYNEQFF

v_gene: TRBV19
abundance: few
d_gene: TRBD1
j_gene: TRBJ2-1
CDR3nt: TGTGCCAGTAGTACCAGACAGGGCCCCTACAATGAGCAGTTCTTC
CDR3aa: CASSTRQGPYNEQFF

v_gene: TRBV2
abundance: few
d_gene: TRBD2
j_gene: TRBJ2-3
CDR3nt: TGTGCCAGCACCTCCGGACTAGCGGGGGCCGCAGATACGCAGTATTTT
CDR3aa: CASTSGLAGAADTQYF

v_gene: TRBV7-2
abundance: few
d_gene: TRBD2
j_gene: TRBJ2-5
CDR3nt: TGTGCCAGCAGCTTAAGACTAGCGGGCCAAGAGACCCAGTACTTC
CDR3aa: CASSLRLAGQETQYF

v_gene: TRBV5-6
abundance: .
d_gene: .
j_gene: TRBJ1-2
CDR3nt: TGTGCCAGCAGCTTGGCGTGGGAGGGCGGAACCTTC
CDR3aa: CASSLAWEGGTF

v_gene: TRBV5-4
abundance: .
d_gene: TRBD1
j_gene: TRBJ1-2
CDR3nt: TGCGCCAGCAGCCATTCCCCGGGACAGGGGGCGTTTGGCTACACCTTC
CDR3aa: CASSHSPGQGAFGYTF

v_gene: TRBV6-1
abundance: .
d_gene: .
j_gene: TRBJ2-1
CDR3nt: TGTGCCAGCAGTGGGCTCAGGGGAAACAATGAGCAGTTCTTC
CDR3aa: CASSGLRGNNEQFF

v_gene: TRBV14
abundance: few
d_gene: .
j_gene: TRBJ2-7
CDR3nt: TGTGCCAGCAGCCAAGGAGTAGCGAAGGAGCAGTACTTC
CDR3aa: CASSQGVAKEQYF

v_gene: TRBV6-5
abundance: few
d_gene: TRBD1
j_gene: TRBJ2-5
CDR3nt: TGTGCCAGCAGTGTAAACAGGGGCGAGACCCAGTACTTC
CDR3aa: CASSVNRGETQYF

v_gene: TRBV19
abundance: .
d_gene: .
j_gene: TRBJ1-3
CDR3nt: TGTGCCAGTAGTATTTTAGGAGGACCAAGTGCGCGTAACTCTGGAAACACCATATATTTT
CDR3aa: CASSILGGPSARNSGNTIYF

v_gene: TRBV5-1
abundance: few
d_gene: TRBD1
j_gene: TRBJ2-3
CDR3nt: TGCGCCAGCAGCCGACAGGGTCCAGATACGCAGTATTTT
CDR3aa: CASSRQGPDTQYF

v_gene: TRBV5-1
abundance: .
d_gene: .
j_gene: TRBJ2-3
CDR3nt: TGCGCCAGCAGCTTGGGTCTTATCACAGATACGCAGTATTTT
CDR3aa: CASSLGLITDTQYF

v_gene: TRBV15
abundance: few
d_gene: TRBD1
j_gene: TRBJ2-7
CDR3nt: TGTGCCACCAGCACCCGGGACAGGGACTCCTACGAGCAGTACTTC
CDR3aa: CATSTRDRDSYEQYF

v_gene: TRBV7-2
abundance: few
d_gene: .
j_gene: TRBJ2-1
CDR3nt: TGTGCCAGCAGCTTTGTTAGCTCCTACAATGAGCAGTTCTTC
CDR3aa: CASSFVSSYNEQFF

v_gene: TRBV7-7
abundance: .
d_gene: .
j_gene: TRBJ2-2
CDR3nt: TGTGCTAGCAGCTTATCTTCTGCGAGGAGCACCGGGGAGCTGTTTTTT
CDR3aa: CASSLSSARSTGELFF

v_gene: TRBV27
abundance: .
d_gene: TRBD1
j_gene: TRBJ1-2
CDR3nt: TGTGCCAGCAGTCCGGACAGGGGGCTTGGCTACACCTTC
CDR3aa: CASSPDRGLGYTF

v_gene: TRBV9
abundance: .
d_gene: TRBD2
j_gene: TRBJ2-3
CDR3nt: TGTGCCAGCAGCACGCGCGGGGGGCTCACAGATACGCAGTATTTT
CDR3aa: CASSTRGGLTDTQYF

v_gene: TRBV14
abundance: few
d_gene: TRBD1
j_gene: TRBJ2-1
CDR3nt: TGTGCCAGCAGCCAAGCCTTCGCAGGGGGCGTTGAGCAGTTCTTC
CDR3aa: CASSQAFAGGVEQFF

v_gene: TRBV10-3
abundance: .
d_gene: .
j_gene: TRBJ1-2
CDR3nt: TGTGCCGTTACTTTACAGGGCCGGGGTGGCTACACCTTC
CDR3aa: CAVTLQGRGGYTF

v_gene: TRBV29-1
abundance: few
d_gene: .
j_gene: TRBJ2-2
CDR3nt: TGCAGCGTTGGGGGCCGAGGGACATCGAACACCGGGGAGCTGTTTTTT
CDR3aa: CSVGGRGTSNTGELFF

v_gene: TRBV5-4
abundance: .
d_gene: .
j_gene: TRBJ2-7
CDR3nt: TGTGCCAGCAGCCGCGGTGGAGTTGGAGCCTACGAGCAGTACTTC
CDR3aa: CASSRGGVGAYEQYF